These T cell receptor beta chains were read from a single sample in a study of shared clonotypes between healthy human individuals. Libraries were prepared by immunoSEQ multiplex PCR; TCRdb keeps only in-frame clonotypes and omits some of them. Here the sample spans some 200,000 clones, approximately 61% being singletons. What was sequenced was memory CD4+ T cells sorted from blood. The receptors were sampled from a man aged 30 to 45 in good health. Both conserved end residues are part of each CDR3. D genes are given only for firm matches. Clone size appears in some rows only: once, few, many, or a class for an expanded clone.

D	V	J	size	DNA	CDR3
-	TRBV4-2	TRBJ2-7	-	TGTGCCAGCAGCCAGTCGGACAGATCTGATCCCTACGAGCAGTACTTC	CASSQSDRSDPYEQYF
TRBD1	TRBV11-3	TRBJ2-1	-	TGTGCCAGCAGCTTACAGGGACAGTCCTCCTACAATGAGCAGTTCTTC	CASSLQGQSSYNEQFF
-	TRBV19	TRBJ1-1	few	TGTGCCAGTAGTACCCTGGGTAATCGGGGCACTGAAGCTTTCTTT	CASSTLGNRGTEAFF
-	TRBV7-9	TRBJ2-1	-	TGTGCCAGCAGCCAATCGACTGGTCGCTCTTCACCGTTCTTC	CASSQSTGRSSPFF
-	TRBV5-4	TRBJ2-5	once	TGTGCCAGCAGCTTGGGGCAGGGCGGAGAGACCCAGTACTTC	CASSLGQGGETQYF
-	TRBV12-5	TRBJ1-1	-	TGTGCTAGTGGCCGAGGAAACTTGAACACTGAAGCTTTCTTT	CASGRGNLNTEAFF
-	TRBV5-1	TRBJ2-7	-	TGCGCCAGCAGCGAGGGAGCGGTAGGGTCCTACGAGCAGTACTTC	CASSEGAVGSYEQYF
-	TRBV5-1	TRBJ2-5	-	TGCGCCAGCAGCTTCCAGCAAGAGACCCAGTACTTC	CASSFQQETQYF
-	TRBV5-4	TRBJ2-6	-	TGTGCCAGCAGCTTGGTAGGGTCTGGGGCCAACGTCCTGACTTTC	CASSLVGSGANVLTF
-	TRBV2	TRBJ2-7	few	TGTGCCAGCAGTTGGGAGCGAGGCGGCTCCTACGAGCAGTACTTC	CASSWERGGSYEQYF
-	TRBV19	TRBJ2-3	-	TGTGCCAGTAGTATGAGGGCAGGGGAGGCAGATACGCAGTATTTT	CASSMRAGEADTQYF
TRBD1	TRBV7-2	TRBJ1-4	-	TGTGCCAGCAGCTTTCGACAGGGAGCTAATGAAAAACTGTTTTTT	CASSFRQGANEKLFF
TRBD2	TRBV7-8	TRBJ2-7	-	TGTGCCAGCACCCGCGGGAGTAGGTCCTACGAGCAGTACTTC	CASTRGSRSYEQYF
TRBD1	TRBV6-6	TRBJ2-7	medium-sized	TGTGCCAGCAGTCGGGACAGGGCAACCTACGAGCAGTACTTC	CASSRDRATYEQYF
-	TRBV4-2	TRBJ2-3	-	TGTGCCAGCAGCCAAGGGAAGGGCGGGAGCACAGATACGCAGTATTTT	CASSQGKGGSTDTQYF
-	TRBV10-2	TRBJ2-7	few	TGCGCCAGCAGTGATCGGGGCTACGAGCAGTACTTC	CASSDRGYEQYF
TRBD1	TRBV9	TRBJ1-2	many	TGTGCCAGCAGCGTCAGGGGAGACAGGGGAGGCGGCTACACCTTC	CASSVRGDRGGGYTF
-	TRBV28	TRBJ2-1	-	TGTGCCAGCAGTTTCGCTTCGGGAGCCCGTAGAGATGAGCAGTTCTTC	CASSFASGARRDEQFF
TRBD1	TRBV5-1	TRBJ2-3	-	TGTGCCAGCAGCTCCGGGACAGGGAACGCAGATACGCAGTATTTT	CASSSGTGNADTQYF
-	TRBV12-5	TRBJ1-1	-	TGTGCTAGTGGTCTAACACAGGGCAGCATCGCTTTCTTT	CASGLTQGSIAFF
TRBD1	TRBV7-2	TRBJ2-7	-	TGTGCCAGCACCGTTGCCCCGAAGCGGACAGGGGGTTTTGTATCCGAGCAGTACTTC	CASTVAPKRTGGFVSEQYF
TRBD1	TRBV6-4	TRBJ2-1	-	TGTGCCAGCAGTGACCTCCCGGGACAGGGGAGGGATGAGCAGTTCTTC	CASSDLPGQGRDEQFF